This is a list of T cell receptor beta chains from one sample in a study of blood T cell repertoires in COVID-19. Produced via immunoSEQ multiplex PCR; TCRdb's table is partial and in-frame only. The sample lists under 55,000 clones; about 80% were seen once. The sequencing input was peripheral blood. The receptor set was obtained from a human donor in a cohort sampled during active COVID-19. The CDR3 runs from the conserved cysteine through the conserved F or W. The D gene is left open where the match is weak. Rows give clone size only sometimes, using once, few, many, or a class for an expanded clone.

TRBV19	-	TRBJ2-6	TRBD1	CASSDSQGTGFSGANVLTF	TGTGCCAGTAGTGATTCCCAAGGGACAGGGTTCTCTGGGGCCAACGTCCTGACTTTC
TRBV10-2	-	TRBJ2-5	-	CASSESGTKVETQYF	TGCGCCAGCAGTGAGTCGGGTACTAAGGTAGAGACCCAGTACTTC
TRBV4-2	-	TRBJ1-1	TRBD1	CASSPGTVTEAFF	TGTGCCAGCAGCCCTGGGACAGTCACTGAAGCTTTCTTT
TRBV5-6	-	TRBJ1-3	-	CASSQRGFSVFTIYF	TGTGCCAGCAGCCAGCGGGGATTTTCGGTATTCACCATATATTTT
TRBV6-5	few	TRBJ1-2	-	CASSQGLYGYTF	TGTGCCAGCAGTCAGGGACTCTATGGCTACACCTTC
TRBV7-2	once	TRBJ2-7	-	CASSVAAASYEQYF	TGTGCCAGCAGCGTGGCGGCGGCCTCCTACGAGCAGTACTTC
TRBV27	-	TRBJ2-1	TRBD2	CASSVGLAGSYNEQFF	TGTGCCAGCAGTGTCGGACTAGCGGGGTCCTACAATGAGCAGTTCTTC
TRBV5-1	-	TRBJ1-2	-	CASSLSWGGYGYTF	TGCGCCAGCAGCTTAAGTTGGGGGGGCTATGGCTACACCTTC
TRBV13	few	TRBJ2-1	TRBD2	CASSPLRTSGRSGEQFF	TGTGCCAGCAGCCCCCTCCGGACTAGCGGGAGGTCGGGTGAGCAGTTCTTC
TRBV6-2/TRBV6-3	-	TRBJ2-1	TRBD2	CASSYGLDGYEQFF	TGTGCCAGCAGTTACGGACTAGACGGCTATGAGCAGTTCTTC
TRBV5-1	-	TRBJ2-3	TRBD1	CASRAGLQGKGTDTQYF	TGCGCCAGCAGAGCCGGGTTACAGGGGAAGGGGACAGATACGCAGTATTTT
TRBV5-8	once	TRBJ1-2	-	CASSLLGGNYGYTF	TGTGCCAGCAGCTTGCTCGGGGGGAACTATGGCTACACCTTC
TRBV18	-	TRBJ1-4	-	CASSPRKGLNEKLFF	TGTGCCAGCTCACCACGGAAGGGGCTTAATGAAAAACTGTTTTTT
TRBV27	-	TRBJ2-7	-	CASSLSGNRAHEQYF	TGTGCCAGCAGTTTATCTGGTAACAGGGCTCACGAGCAGTACTTC
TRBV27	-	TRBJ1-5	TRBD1	CASSPTGTGYSGAQHF	TGTGCCAGCAGCCCGACCGGGACAGGTTATTCGGGGGCCCAGCATTTT
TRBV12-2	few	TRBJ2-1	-	CASRLWASGRRWSYNEQFF	TGTGCAAGTCGCTTATGGGCTAGCGGGAGAAGGTGGTCCTACAATGAGCAGTTCTTC
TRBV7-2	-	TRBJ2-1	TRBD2	CASSWGLAGSHEQFF	TGTGCCAGCAGCTGGGGACTAGCGGGGTCCCATGAGCAGTTCTTC
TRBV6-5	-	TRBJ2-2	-	CASSYKEPRSTGELFF	TGTGCCAGCAGTTATAAAGAACCGAGGAGCACCGGGGAGCTGTTTTTT
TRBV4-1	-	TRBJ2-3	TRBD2	CASSQEGAAGDIDTQYF	TGCGCCAGCAGCCAAGAAGGTGCGGCGGGAGATATAGATACGCAGTATTTT
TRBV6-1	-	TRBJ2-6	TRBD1	CASSGGQSDSGANVLTF	TGTGCCAGCAGTGGGGGACAGTCTGACTCTGGGGCCAACGTCCTGACTTTC
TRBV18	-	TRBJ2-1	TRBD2	CASSPAGGSSYNEQFF	TGTGCCAGCTCACCAGCGGGGGGCTCCTCCTACAATGAGCAGTTCTTC
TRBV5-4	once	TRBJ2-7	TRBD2	CASSLRGGTSGYEQYF	TGTGCCAGCAGCTTACGGGGGGGGACTAGCGGCTACGAGCAGTACTTC
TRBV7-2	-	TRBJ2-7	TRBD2	CASSLGGGGRATGEQYF	TGTGCCAGCAGCTTAGGAGGCGGCGGGAGGGCCACCGGCGAGCAGTACTTC
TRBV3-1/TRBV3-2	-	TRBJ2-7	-	CASSRLITGDEQYF	TGTGCCAGCAGCCGACTCATCACTGGCGACGAGCAGTACTTC
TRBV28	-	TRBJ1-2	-	CASSSPQGIYGYTF	TGTGCCAGCAGTTCACCGCAGGGGATCTATGGCTACACCTTC
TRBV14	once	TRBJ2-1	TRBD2	CASSPTLRASGYNEQFF	TGTGCCAGCAGCCCGACCCTACGGGCTAGCGGCTACAATGAGCAGTTCTTC
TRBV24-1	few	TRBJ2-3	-	CATSDFRGAFTDTQYF	TGTGCCACCAGTGATTTTCGGGGGGCGTTCACAGATACGCAGTATTTT
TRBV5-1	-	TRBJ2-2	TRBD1	CASSFRGQAGELFF	TGCGCCAGCAGCTTCCGGGGACAGGCCGGGGAGCTGTTTTTT
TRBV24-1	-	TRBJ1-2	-	CATSDSAGRGNYGYTF	TGTGCCACCAGTGATTCCGCGGGGAGGGGGAACTATGGCTACACCTTC
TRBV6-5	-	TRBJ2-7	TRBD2	CASTEGTSGSHEQYF	TGTGCCAGCACCGAAGGTACTAGCGGGAGCCACGAGCAGTACTTC